This T cell receptor beta chain was obtained from a study of identical twins. TCRdb processed the 5' RACE reads anew with MiXCR; each CDR3 protein has one entry. The sample yields 350,000 or so distinct CDR3 sequences, about 10% seen once. The CDR3 covers 16 residues. Germline lookup yields CDR1 LGHNT and CDR2 FRNRAP. The V segment lost 0 bases and the J segment 8 bases; nucleotides outside the gene matches: 8. The sample holds many counts of this clonotype. The rearrangement uses TRBV12-5 and TRBJ2-1, with 9 bases fitting TRBD2. The sequence derives from a woman aged 45-59 years in good health. Sequenced: naive T cells sorted from blood. The CDR3 sequence is CASGLVPGGRAHEQFF. DNA of the CDR3: TGTGCTAGTGGTTTGGTACCGGGCGGGAGGGCCCATGAGCAGTTCTTC. Looking up the rest from reference TRBV12-5 and TRBJ2-1 gives the full variable domain: DARVTQTPRHKVTEMGQEVTMRCQPILGHNTVFWYRQTMMQGLELLAYFRNRAPLDDSGMPKDRFSAEMPDATLATLKIQPSEPRDSAVYFCASGLVPGGRAHEQFFGPGTRLTVL.